Listed below are T cell receptor beta chains from one sample, sequenced in a study of Graves' ophthalmopathy and Graves' hyperthyroidism. In TCRdb, the multiplex PCR reads were re-called with MiXCR into one record per CDR3 protein. This table holds around 40,000 distinct CDR3 sequences, about 51% found once. Sequenced sample: peripheral blood. The source is an adult man with Graves' ophthalmopathy. The CDR3 runs from the conserved cysteine through the conserved F or W. D genes are given only for firm matches. Some rows have no size entry. The others give once, few or many, or a class for an expanded clone.

cdr3_nt: TGCAGTCCTAGACAGGGGGCGGGTGGGAACACTGAAGCTTTCTTT; cdr3_aa: CSPRQGAGGNTEAFF; clone_size: many; cdr3_length: 15; d_call: TRBD1; v_call: TRBV20-1; j_call: TRBJ1-1
cdr3_nt: TGTGCCAGTAGGGCTTTCACTGAAGCTTTCTTT; cdr3_aa: CASRAFTEAFF; clone_size: once; cdr3_length: 11; d_call: .; v_call: TRBV19; j_call: TRBJ1-1
cdr3_nt: TGCGCCAGCAGCCGGGATACAGGGGAGGCAGATACGCAGTATTTT; cdr3_aa: CASSRDTGEADTQYF; clone_size: many; cdr3_length: 15; d_call: .; v_call: TRBV5-1; j_call: TRBJ2-3
cdr3_nt: TGTGCCAGCAGCCAAACCCCCGGGACAGAAACTTCACCCCTCCACTTT; cdr3_aa: CASSQTPGTETSPLHF; clone_size: many; cdr3_length: 16; d_call: TRBD1; v_call: TRBV4-2; j_call: TRBJ1-6
cdr3_nt: TGTGCCAGTAGTACGCGGGGCGGTCCCCAGCATTTT; cdr3_aa: CASSTRGGPQHF; clone_size: .; cdr3_length: 12; d_call: .; v_call: TRBV19; j_call: TRBJ1-5
cdr3_nt: TGTGCCAGCAGTCTCGACGAAAACACCATATATTTT; cdr3_aa: CASSLDENTIYF; clone_size: .; cdr3_length: 12; d_call: .; v_call: TRBV2; j_call: TRBJ1-3
cdr3_nt: TGTGCCAGCTCACACTACGGACGGGAGAACACTGAAGCTTTCTTT; cdr3_aa: CASSHYGRENTEAFF; clone_size: .; cdr3_length: 15; d_call: .; v_call: TRBV18; j_call: TRBJ1-1
cdr3_nt: TGCAGTGCTAGGGTTGGGCAGGTGAACATGAAATACGAGCAGTACTTC; cdr3_aa: CSARVGQVNMKYEQYF; clone_size: .; cdr3_length: 16; d_call: .; v_call: TRBV20-1; j_call: TRBJ2-7
cdr3_nt: TGTGCCAGCAGCTCCGAGCGGGACACTCAACCGCAGTTCTTC; cdr3_aa: CASSSERDTQPQFF; clone_size: .; cdr3_length: 14; d_call: .; v_call: TRBV5-6; j_call: TRBJ2-1
cdr3_nt: TGCAGTGCTAGAGCCGACCAGAATTCACCCCTCCACTTT; cdr3_aa: CSARADQNSPLHF; clone_size: .; cdr3_length: 13; d_call: .; v_call: TRBV20-1; j_call: TRBJ1-6
cdr3_nt: TGTGCCAGTAGTATTACGGGGGACTACGAGCAGTACTTC; cdr3_aa: CASSITGDYEQYF; clone_size: .; cdr3_length: 13; d_call: .; v_call: TRBV19; j_call: TRBJ2-7
cdr3_nt: TGCAGTGCTGGCCAAGACAGGGGGGATATCATGAACACTGAAGCTTTCTTT; cdr3_aa: CSAGQDRGDIMNTEAFF; clone_size: many; cdr3_length: 17; d_call: TRBD1; v_call: TRBV20-1; j_call: TRBJ1-1
cdr3_nt: TGTGCCAGCTCACCTGGGCGCTACCAAGAGACCCAGTACTTC; cdr3_aa: CASSPGRYQETQYF; clone_size: many; cdr3_length: 14; d_call: .; v_call: TRBV18; j_call: TRBJ2-5
cdr3_nt: TGTGCCACCAGTGATCCCAAGGCGGGAGTAGGGAACATTCAGTACTTC; cdr3_aa: CATSDPKAGVGNIQYF; clone_size: .; cdr3_length: 16; d_call: TRBD2; v_call: TRBV24-1; j_call: TRBJ2-4
cdr3_nt: TGTGCCACCAGCAGCCAAGATGCGGGGACGGGAGGTTACAATGAGCAGTTCTTC; cdr3_aa: CATSSQDAGTGGYNEQFF; clone_size: few; cdr3_length: 18; d_call: TRBD2; v_call: TRBV15; j_call: TRBJ2-1
cdr3_nt: TGTGCCAGCAGCTTAAGCATGTATCTAGCGCAGAGCTCCTACAATGAGCAGTTCTTC; cdr3_aa: CASSLSMYLAQSSYNEQFF; clone_size: many; cdr3_length: 19; d_call: .; v_call: TRBV7-9; j_call: TRBJ2-1
cdr3_nt: TGTGCCAGCAGCTTAAGATGGGCAGGGAACCGGGAGCTGTTTTTT; cdr3_aa: CASSLRWAGNRELFF; clone_size: .; cdr3_length: 15; d_call: .; v_call: TRBV7-6; j_call: TRBJ2-2
cdr3_nt: TGCGCCAGCAGCCCACTCCTTTCAGGTTACGAGCAGTACTTC; cdr3_aa: CASSPLLSGYEQYF; clone_size: few; cdr3_length: 14; d_call: .; v_call: TRBV5-1; j_call: TRBJ2-7
cdr3_nt: TGTGCCAGCCTCTCACAGGGTAGCTGGGAGCTGTTTTTT; cdr3_aa: CASLSQGSWELFF; clone_size: many; cdr3_length: 13; d_call: .; v_call: TRBV19; j_call: TRBJ2-2
cdr3_nt: TGCGCCAGCAGCTTGGGGACAGGTGGGGCGGAGACCCAGTACTTC; cdr3_aa: CASSLGTGGAETQYF; clone_size: .; cdr3_length: 15; d_call: TRBD1; v_call: TRBV5-1; j_call: TRBJ2-5
cdr3_nt: TGTGCCAGCAGTCCGACCTGGGACAGGGCGAGAGAGGCCCAGTACTTC; cdr3_aa: CASSPTWDRAREAQYF; clone_size: .; cdr3_length: 16; d_call: TRBD1; v_call: TRBV27; j_call: TRBJ2-5
cdr3_nt: TGTGCCAGCAGTCCCACAGTGGGGGAAAAACTGTTTTTT; cdr3_aa: CASSPTVGEKLFF; clone_size: many; cdr3_length: 13; d_call: .; v_call: TRBV27; j_call: TRBJ1-4
cdr3_nt: TGTGCCAGTAGTATAAAGGGACAGGGTAGGGCTTTCTTT; cdr3_aa: CASSIKGQGRAFF; clone_size: .; cdr3_length: 13; d_call: TRBD1; v_call: TRBV19; j_call: TRBJ1-1
cdr3_nt: TGCAGTGCTAGAGATCTAGGGGTGGGCAACTATGGCTACACCTTC; cdr3_aa: CSARDLGVGNYGYTF; clone_size: .; cdr3_length: 15; d_call: .; v_call: TRBV20-1; j_call: TRBJ1-2
cdr3_nt: TGCGCCAGCAGCTTGGCCTCCCCGTGGGCATCTAATGAAAAACTGTTTTTT; cdr3_aa: CASSLASPWASNEKLFF; clone_size: many; cdr3_length: 17; d_call: .; v_call: TRBV5-1; j_call: TRBJ1-4
cdr3_nt: TGTGCCAGCAGCCTCCGGGACAGCTCGAACACCGGGGAGCTGTTTTTT; cdr3_aa: CASSLRDSSNTGELFF; clone_size: .; cdr3_length: 16; d_call: TRBD1; v_call: TRBV13; j_call: TRBJ2-2
cdr3_nt: TGCAGTGCTAGTAAGGGTCTGGATGGCTACACCTTC; cdr3_aa: CSASKGLDGYTF; clone_size: .; cdr3_length: 12; d_call: .; v_call: TRBV20-1; j_call: TRBJ1-2
cdr3_nt: TGCGCCAGCAGTGAGTTCGGGGAGCTGTTTTTT; cdr3_aa: CASSEFGELFF; clone_size: .; cdr3_length: 11; d_call: .; v_call: TRBV10-1; j_call: TRBJ2-2
cdr3_nt: TGTGCCAGCAGTGGTTTCGGTTCCAATCAGCCCCAGCATTTT; cdr3_aa: CASSGFGSNQPQHF; clone_size: few; cdr3_length: 14; d_call: .; v_call: TRBV25-1; j_call: TRBJ1-5
cdr3_nt: TGTGCCAGTGAGGAGGTAGCCGGGCCTGGGGCCAACGTCCTGACTTTC; cdr3_aa: CASEEVAGPGANVLTF; clone_size: many; cdr3_length: 16; d_call: .; v_call: TRBV19; j_call: TRBJ2-6
cdr3_nt: TGTGCCAGCAGCCTTCAGACAGGTTCTAATGAAAAACTGTTTTTT; cdr3_aa: CASSLQTGSNEKLFF; clone_size: many; cdr3_length: 15; d_call: .; v_call: TRBV5-5; j_call: TRBJ1-4
cdr3_nt: TGTGCCAGCACCCAGAGTGGGGAAAGCTATGGCTACACCTTC; cdr3_aa: CASTQSGESYGYTF; clone_size: medium-sized; cdr3_length: 14; d_call: .; v_call: TRBV25-1; j_call: TRBJ1-2
cdr3_nt: TGCAGTGCTAGCCGGACGGGGATAAACACTGAAGCTTTCTTT; cdr3_aa: CSASRTGINTEAFF; clone_size: .; cdr3_length: 14; d_call: .; v_call: TRBV20-1; j_call: TRBJ1-1
cdr3_nt: TGTGCCAGTAGTATCTCAGGGGCGGTTACTGAAGCTTTCTTT; cdr3_aa: CASSISGAVTEAFF; clone_size: many; cdr3_length: 14; d_call: .; v_call: TRBV19; j_call: TRBJ1-1
cdr3_nt: TGTGCCATCAGTGAGAGGGGGCAAGGGTACAATGAGCAGTTCTTC; cdr3_aa: CAISERGQGYNEQFF; clone_size: .; cdr3_length: 15; d_call: TRBD1; v_call: TRBV10-3; j_call: TRBJ2-1
cdr3_nt: TGTGCCAGCAGTGTGGCACTCGGAGGTTCACCCCTCCACTTT; cdr3_aa: CASSVALGGSPLHF; clone_size: many; cdr3_length: 14; d_call: .; v_call: TRBV6-1; j_call: TRBJ1-6
cdr3_nt: TGCAGTGCTAGAGTTGGCGGGAGGACGTACTTC; cdr3_aa: CSARVGGRTYF; clone_size: once; cdr3_length: 11; d_call: TRBD2; v_call: TRBV20-1; j_call: TRBJ2-1
cdr3_nt: TGTGCCAGCAGCGAGGACAGGGAATATGGCTACACCTTC; cdr3_aa: CASSEDREYGYTF; clone_size: .; cdr3_length: 13; d_call: TRBD1; v_call: TRBV5-4; j_call: TRBJ1-2
cdr3_nt: TGTGCCAGCAGCCCCCAGGGGAGGAATGAGCAGTTCTTC; cdr3_aa: CASSPQGRNEQFF; clone_size: medium-sized; cdr3_length: 13; d_call: .; v_call: TRBV2; j_call: TRBJ2-1
cdr3_nt: TGTGCCAGCAGCTTAACTAGCGGGGGGACCACAGATACGCAGTATTTT; cdr3_aa: CASSLTSGGTTDTQYF; clone_size: many; cdr3_length: 16; d_call: TRBD2; v_call: TRBV7-2; j_call: TRBJ2-3
cdr3_nt: TGTGCCAGTAAAGCTCGGAGTTACGAGCAGTACTTC; cdr3_aa: CASKARSYEQYF; clone_size: .; cdr3_length: 12; d_call: .; v_call: TRBV19; j_call: TRBJ2-7
cdr3_nt: TGTGCCAGCAGTGCTGAGGGCCATGAAGCTTTCTTT; cdr3_aa: CASSAEGHEAFF; clone_size: once; cdr3_length: 12; d_call: .; v_call: TRBV6-5; j_call: TRBJ1-1
cdr3_nt: TGTGCCATCAGTGGACAGGGAGGGATCTATGGCTACACCTTC; cdr3_aa: CAISGQGGIYGYTF; clone_size: medium-sized; cdr3_length: 14; d_call: TRBD1; v_call: TRBV10-3; j_call: TRBJ1-2
cdr3_nt: TGTGCCAGCAGTCGACCAGGGGTGAAGCCCCAGCATTTT; cdr3_aa: CASSRPGVKPQHF; clone_size: .; cdr3_length: 13; d_call: .; v_call: TRBV5-4; j_call: TRBJ1-5
cdr3_nt: TGCAGTGCTAGTAAATCAGGGGGTCCAGCGGATGAGCAGTTCTTC; cdr3_aa: CSASKSGGPADEQFF; clone_size: .; cdr3_length: 15; d_call: TRBD1; v_call: TRBV20-1; j_call: TRBJ2-1
cdr3_nt: TGCAGTGCTTCCGGGACAGGAGACACCGGGGAGCTGTTTTTT; cdr3_aa: CSASGTGDTGELFF; clone_size: .; cdr3_length: 14; d_call: TRBD1; v_call: TRBV20-1; j_call: TRBJ2-2
cdr3_nt: TGCGCCAGCAGCCAAGATCGGGGCAACACCGGGGAGCTGTTTTTT; cdr3_aa: CASSQDRGNTGELFF; clone_size: .; cdr3_length: 15; d_call: .; v_call: TRBV4-1; j_call: TRBJ2-2
cdr3_nt: TGTGCCAGCGCCGGGGGGGCCTCCACAGATACGCAGTATTTT; cdr3_aa: CASAGGASTDTQYF; clone_size: .; cdr3_length: 14; d_call: TRBD2; v_call: TRBV7-2; j_call: TRBJ2-3
cdr3_nt: TGCGCCAGCAGTGAGTCGGAGAAGTCCACCCCCCCCTTT; cdr3_aa: CASSESEKSTPPF; clone_size: .; cdr3_length: 13; d_call: .; v_call: TRBV10-2; j_call: TRBJ1-6
cdr3_nt: TGTGCCAGCAGCCCTTACGGTTATAGTGAGCAGTTCTTC; cdr3_aa: CASSPYGYSEQFF; clone_size: many; cdr3_length: 13; d_call: .; v_call: TRBV11-3; j_call: TRBJ2-1
cdr3_nt: TGTGCCACCAGTGATCCGACCCCCACTAGCGGGGGAAATGAGCAGTTCTTC; cdr3_aa: CATSDPTPTSGGNEQFF; clone_size: many; cdr3_length: 17; d_call: TRBD2; v_call: TRBV24-1; j_call: TRBJ2-1
cdr3_nt: TGTGCCTTGTCACAGAACCTTAATGAAAAACTGTTTTTT; cdr3_aa: CALSQNLNEKLFF; clone_size: few; cdr3_length: 13; d_call: .; v_call: TRBV30; j_call: TRBJ1-4
cdr3_nt: TGTGCCAGCAGTTACGGGGGGGTGACCGGGGAGCTGTTTTTT; cdr3_aa: CASSYGGVTGELFF; clone_size: many; cdr3_length: 14; d_call: TRBD2; v_call: TRBV6-5; j_call: TRBJ2-2
cdr3_nt: TGCGCCAGCAGCTTCTCTAGCGGGACGAACACCGGGGAGCTGTTTTTT; cdr3_aa: CASSFSSGTNTGELFF; clone_size: many; cdr3_length: 16; d_call: TRBD2; v_call: TRBV5-1; j_call: TRBJ2-2